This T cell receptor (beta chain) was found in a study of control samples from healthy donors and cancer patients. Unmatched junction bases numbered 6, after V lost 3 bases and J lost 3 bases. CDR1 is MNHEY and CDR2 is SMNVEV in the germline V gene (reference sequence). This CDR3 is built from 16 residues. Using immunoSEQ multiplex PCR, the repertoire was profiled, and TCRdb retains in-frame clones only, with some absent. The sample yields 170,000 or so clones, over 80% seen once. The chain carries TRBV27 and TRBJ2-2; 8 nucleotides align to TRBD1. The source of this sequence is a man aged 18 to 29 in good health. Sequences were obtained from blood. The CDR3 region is CASSFHDRGDTGELFF. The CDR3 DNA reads TGTGCCAGCAGTTTCCACGACAGGGGTGACACCGGGGAGCTGTTTTTT.